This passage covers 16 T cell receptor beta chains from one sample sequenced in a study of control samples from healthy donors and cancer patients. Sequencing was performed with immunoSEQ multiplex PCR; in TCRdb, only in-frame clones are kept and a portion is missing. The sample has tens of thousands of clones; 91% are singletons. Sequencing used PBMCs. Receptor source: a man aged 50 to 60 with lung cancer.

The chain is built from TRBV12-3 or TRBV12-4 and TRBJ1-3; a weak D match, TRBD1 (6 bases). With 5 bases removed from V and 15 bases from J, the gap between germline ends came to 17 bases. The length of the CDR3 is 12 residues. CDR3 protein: CASSITGSGPYF. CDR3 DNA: TGTGCCAGCAGTATTACAGGGTCCGGTCCATATTTT.

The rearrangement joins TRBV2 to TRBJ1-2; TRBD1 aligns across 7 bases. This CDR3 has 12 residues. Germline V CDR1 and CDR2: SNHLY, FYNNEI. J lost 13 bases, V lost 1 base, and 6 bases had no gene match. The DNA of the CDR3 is TGTGCCAGCAGTGAAGGGGGGACAGTCACCACCTTC. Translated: CASSEGGTVTTF. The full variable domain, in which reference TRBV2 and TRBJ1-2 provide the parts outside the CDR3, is EPEVTQTPSHQVTQMGQEVILRCVPISNHLYFYWYRQILGQKVEFLVSFYNNEISEKSEIFDDQFSVERPDGSNFTLKIRSTKLEDSAMYFCASSEGGTVTTFGSGTRLTVV.

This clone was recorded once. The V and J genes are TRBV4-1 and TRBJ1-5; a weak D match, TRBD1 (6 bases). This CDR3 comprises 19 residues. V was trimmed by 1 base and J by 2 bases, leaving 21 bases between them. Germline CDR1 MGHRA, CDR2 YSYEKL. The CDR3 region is CASSQGPGRGPGGNQPQHF. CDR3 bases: TGCGCCAGCAGCCAAGGTCCGGGCAGGGGACCGGGTGGCAATCAGCCCCAGCATTTT.

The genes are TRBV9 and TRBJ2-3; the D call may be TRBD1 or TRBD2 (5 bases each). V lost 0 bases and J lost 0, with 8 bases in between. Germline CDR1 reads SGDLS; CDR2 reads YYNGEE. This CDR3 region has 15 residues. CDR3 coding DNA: TGTGCCAGCAGCGTAGGGGGGTCTAGCACAGATACGCAGTATTTT. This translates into CASSVGGSSTDTQYF.

The CDR3 sequence: CASRREGAGEKLFF. DNA of the CDR3: TGTGCCAGCAGGCGGGAAGGGGCGGGGGAAAAACTGTTTTTT. The chain joins TRBV5-4 to TRBJ1-4; D may be TRBD1 (5 bases). V dropped 5 bases and J dropped 8 bases, with 16 bases sitting between them. The CDR3 covers 14 residues. Germline lookup yields CDR1 SGHNT and CDR2 YYREEE (reference sequence).

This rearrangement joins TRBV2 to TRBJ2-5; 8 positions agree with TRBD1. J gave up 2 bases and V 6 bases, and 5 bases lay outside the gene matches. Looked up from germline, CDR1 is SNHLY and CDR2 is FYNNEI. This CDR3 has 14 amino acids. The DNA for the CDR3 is TGTGCCAGCAGCCCGGGACAGGCTCAAGAGACCCAGTACTTC. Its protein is CASSPGQAQETQYF.

In DNA form, the CDR3 reads TGTGCCAGCTCATCAGCTCTGGGGGGGGCCGGCACAGATACGCAGTATTTT. Translated, it gives CASSSALGGAGTDTQYF. The V gene is TRBV18, the J gene TRBJ2-3; a possible D gene is TRBD2 (7 bases). This CDR3 region has 17 residues. The germline V gene has CDR1 KGHSH and CDR2 LQKENI. Trimming shortened V by 5 bases and J by 1 base, and 19 bases separated the two germline ends.

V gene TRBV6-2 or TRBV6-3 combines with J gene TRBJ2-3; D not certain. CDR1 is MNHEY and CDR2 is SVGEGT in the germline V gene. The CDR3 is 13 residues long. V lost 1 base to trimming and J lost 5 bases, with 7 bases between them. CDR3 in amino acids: CASSYYPQDTQYF. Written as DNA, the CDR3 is TGTGCCAGCAGTTACTACCCCCAAGATACGCAGTATTTT.

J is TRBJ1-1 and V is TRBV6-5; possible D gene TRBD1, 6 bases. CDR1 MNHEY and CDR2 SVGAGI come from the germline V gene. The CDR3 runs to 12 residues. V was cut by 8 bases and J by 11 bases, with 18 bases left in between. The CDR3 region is CASSRGEPPAFF. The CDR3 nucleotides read TGTGCCAGCTCAAGGGGGGAACCACCGGCTTTCTTT.

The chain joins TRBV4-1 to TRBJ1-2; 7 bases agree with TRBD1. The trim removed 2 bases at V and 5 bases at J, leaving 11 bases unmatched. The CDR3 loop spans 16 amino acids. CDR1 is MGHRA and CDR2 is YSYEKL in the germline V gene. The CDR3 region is CASSQTNRDSFYGYTF. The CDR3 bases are TGCGCCAGCAGCCAAACGAACCGGGACAGCTTTTATGGCTACACCTTC.

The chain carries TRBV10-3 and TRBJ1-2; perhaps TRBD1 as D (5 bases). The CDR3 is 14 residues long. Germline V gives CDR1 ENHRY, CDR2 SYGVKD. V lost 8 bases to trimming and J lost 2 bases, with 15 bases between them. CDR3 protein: CAIFSRGENYGYTF. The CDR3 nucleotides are TGTGCCATCTTCTCGCGGGGGGAAAACTATGGCTACACCTTC.

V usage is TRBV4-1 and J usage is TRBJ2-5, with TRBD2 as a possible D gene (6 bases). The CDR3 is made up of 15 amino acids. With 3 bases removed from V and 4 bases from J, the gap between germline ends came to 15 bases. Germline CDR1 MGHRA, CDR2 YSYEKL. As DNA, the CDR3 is TGCGCCAGCAGCCAGGTTCCGGGGGTAGGAGAGACCCAGTACTTC. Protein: CASSQVPGVGETQYF.

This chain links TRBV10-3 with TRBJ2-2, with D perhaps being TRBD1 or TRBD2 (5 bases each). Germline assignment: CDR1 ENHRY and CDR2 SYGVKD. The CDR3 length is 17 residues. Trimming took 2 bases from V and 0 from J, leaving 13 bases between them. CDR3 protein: CAISEHPGRTNTGELFF. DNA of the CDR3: TGTGCCATCAGTGAGCATCCGGGACGTACGAACACCGGGGAGCTGTTTTTT.

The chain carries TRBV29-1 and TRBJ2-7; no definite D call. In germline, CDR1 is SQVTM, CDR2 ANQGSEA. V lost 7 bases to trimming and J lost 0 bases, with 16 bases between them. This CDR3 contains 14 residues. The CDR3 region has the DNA TGCAGCGCGCGAACTGGACGGTCCTCCTACGAGCAGTACTTC. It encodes CSARTGRSSYEQYF.

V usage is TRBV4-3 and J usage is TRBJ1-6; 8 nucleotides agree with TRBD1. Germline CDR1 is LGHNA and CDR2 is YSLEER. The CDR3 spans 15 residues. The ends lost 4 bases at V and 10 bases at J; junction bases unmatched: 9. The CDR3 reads CASSPRTGFGSPLHF. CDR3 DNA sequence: TGCGCCAGCAGCCCCCGGACAGGGTTTGGATCACCCCTCCACTTT.

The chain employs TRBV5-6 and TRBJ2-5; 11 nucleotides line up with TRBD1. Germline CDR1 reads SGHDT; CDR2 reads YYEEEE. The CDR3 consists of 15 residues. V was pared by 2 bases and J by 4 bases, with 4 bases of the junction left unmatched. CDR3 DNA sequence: TGTGCCAGCAGCTTCGGACAGGGGGCGTTAGAGACCCAGTACTTC. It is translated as CASSFGQGALETQYF.